Presented here are 23 T cell receptor beta chains from one specimen sequenced in a study of early T cells in non-severe SARS-CoV-2 infection. TCRdb called the 5' RACE reads again in MiXCR, with one record for every CDR3 protein. In the table there are tens of thousands of distinct CDR3 sequences, over 9% of which are singletons. The source was whole blood, collected at baseline. These receptors were obtained from an adult who was a healthcare worker with PCR-confirmed SARS-CoV-2 infection or an uninfected control (not recorded which).

In its sample, this clonotype was seen many times. The V gene is TRBV2, the J gene TRBJ2-3; the D is unclear. Germline V gene data show CDR1 as SNHLY and CDR2 as FYNNEI. V was clipped by 7 bases and J by 8 bases, with 16 bases between them. The CDR3 has 13 residues. Here the CDR3 DNA reads TGTGCCAGCACTGCTTCCACGGTGGGTACGCAGTATTTT. This codes for CASTASTVGTQYF.

Many counts were recorded for this clonotype. V and J are TRBV27 and TRBJ1-1, with D possibly being TRBD1 (6 bases). The V end was cut by 7 bases, the J end by 1 base, with 13 bases between. The CDR3 sequence is 14 residues long. Germline assignment: CDR1 MNHEY and CDR2 SMNVEV (reference sequence). The CDR3 nucleotides are TGTGCCAGCACAACCGGGACACCGAACACTGAAGCTTTCTTT. Its protein is CASTTGTPNTEAFF.

This clonotype was detected ten times or more. The rearrangement joins TRBV27 to TRBJ2-1, with a tentative D call TRBD1 (6 bases). Germline V gene lookup returns CDR1 MNHEY and CDR2 SMNVEV (reference sequence). This CDR3 region has 15 residues. V lost 0 bases to trimming and J lost 6 bases, with 12 bases between them. The CDR3 here is CASSLSGGDFNEQFF. Here the CDR3 DNA reads TGTGCCAGCAGTTTATCAGGGGGTGACTTCAATGAGCAGTTCTTC.

V and J are TRBV18 and TRBJ2-2; D is possibly TRBD1 (6 bases). This CDR3 is built from 16 residues. Trimming stripped 3 bases from V and 4 bases from J, with 15 bases between. Germline assignment: CDR1 KGHSH and CDR2 LQKENI. CDR3 in amino acids: CASSPNVGQFTGELFF. The DNA of the CDR3 is TGTGCCAGCTCACCGAACGTTGGACAGTTCACCGGGGAGCTGTTTTTT.

The chain combines TRBV2 with TRBJ2-1; 8 nucleotides match TRBD2. V was pared by 6 bases and J by 8 bases, with 15 bases of the junction left unmatched. The CDR3 loop spans 16 amino acids. Germline CDR1 reads SNHLY; CDR2 reads FYNNEI. CDR3 in amino acids: CASSQTGGSSKDEQFF. In DNA, the CDR3 is TGTGCCAGCAGCCAGACGGGGGGGAGCAGTAAGGATGAGCAGTTCTTC.

This clonotype was detected only a few times. The rearrangement links TRBV19 to TRBJ2-1; D ambiguous. CDR1 LNHDA and CDR2 SQIVND come from the germline V gene (reference sequence). The germline V and J ends were trimmed by 5 bases and 4 bases, with 6 bases remaining between them. The CDR3 has 12 residues. CDR3 in amino acids: CASSYSYNEQFF. The CDR3 DNA follows: TGTGCCAGTAGTTACAGTTACAATGAGCAGTTCTTC.

This clonotype has just a few counts. The J gene is TRBJ2-4, the V gene TRBV18; 7 nucleotides line up with TRBD1. CDR1 is KGHSH and CDR2 is LQKENI in the germline V gene. Unmatched junction bases numbered 8, after V lost 6 bases and J lost 3 bases. The CDR3 consists of 15 residues. DNA of the CDR3: TGTGCCAGCTCCCCATTCGGGACAGACAAAAACATTCAGTACTTC. As protein: CASSPFGTDKNIQYF. The full variable domain, completed using reference TRBV18 and TRBJ2-4, is NAGVMQNPRHLVRRRGQEARLRCSPMKGHSHVYWYRQLPEEGLKFMVYLQKENIIDESGMPKERFSAEFPKEGPSILRIQQVVRGDSAAYFCASSPFGTDKNIQYFGAGTRLSVL.

This clonotype was seen more than once but under ten times. The rearrangement uses TRBV14 and TRBJ2-7; unclear D gene. CDR1 is SGHDN, CDR2 FVKESK, per germline. Trimming took off 0 bases at V and 7 bases at J, with 7 bases between the two ends. The CDR3 is 12 amino acids. In nucleotides, the CDR3 is TGTGCCAGCAGCCAAGAGAGCGCAGAGCAGTACTTC. Its protein is CASSQESAEQYF. Full variable domain (missing parts from reference TRBV14 and TRBJ2-7): EAGVTQFPSHSVIEKGQTVTLRCDPISGHDNLYWYRRVMGKEIKFLLHFVKESKQDESGMPNNRFLAERTGGTYSTLKVQPAELEDSGVYFCASSQESAEQYFGPGTRLTVT.

A few counts support this clonotype. The rearrangement uses TRBV30 and TRBJ2-5; a weak D match, TRBD1 (6 bases). The germline V and J ends were trimmed by 5 bases and 5 bases, with 21 bases remaining between them. Germline-derived CDR1 and CDR2 are GTSNPN and SVGIG (reference sequence). The CDR3 is 15 residues long. CDR3 sequence: CAWVPFWGLTETQYF. Here the CDR3 DNA reads TGTGCCTGGGTTCCCTTTTGGGGGCTAACGGAGACCCAGTACTTC.

The chain couples TRBV11-3 to TRBJ1-5; 8 bases are a match to TRBD1. The germline CDR1 and CDR2 sequences are SGHNT and YENEEA. This CDR3 contains 20 residues. The ends lost 4 bases at V and 2 bases at J; junction bases unmatched: 19. CDR3 in amino acids: CASSSRPISFGQGRNQPQHF. CDR3 coding DNA: TGTGCCAGCAGCTCCCGACCAATCAGCTTTGGACAGGGCCGCAATCAGCCCCAGCATTTT.

The rearrangement uses TRBV6-2 or TRBV6-3 and TRBJ2-1, with D perhaps matching TRBD1 (6 bases). Germline V gives CDR1 MNHEY, CDR2 SVGEGT. This CDR3 is 15 amino acids long. The V gene lost 7 bases and the J gene lost 5 bases, with 18 bases spanning the gap. The CDR3 protein is CASNFGWGTNNEQFF. The CDR3 DNA sequence: TGTGCCAGCAATTTTGGATGGGGGACAAACAATGAGCAGTTCTTC.

This clonotype came up a few times. This sequence joins TRBV7-6 and TRBJ2-3; possible D gene TRBD2, 5 bases. Germline CDR1 SGHVS, CDR2 FNYEAQ. Trimming cost V 5 bases and J 4 bases, with 7 bases left between them. This CDR3 contains 12 residues. The CDR3 nucleotides are TGTGCCAGCAGCGCAGCGGCAGATACGCAGTATTTT. Amino acids: CASSAAADTQYF. Variable domain in full (rest from reference TRBV7-6 and TRBJ2-3): GAGVSQSPRYKVTKRGQDVALRCDPISGHVSLYWYRQALGQGPEFLTYFNYEAQQDKSGLPNDRFSAERPEGSISTLTIQRTEQRDSAMYRCASSAAADTQYFGPGTRLTVL.

The sample holds a few counts of this clonotype. V and J are TRBV18 and TRBJ2-1; maybe TRBD1 (7 bases). Trimming took off 3 bases at V and 0 bases at J, with 21 bases between the two ends. The CDR3 runs 19 residues. Germline V gene data show CDR1 as KGHSH and CDR2 as LQKENI. The CDR3 DNA reads as TGTGCCAGCTCACCCCTCGGAGGGGGCGCGGTGAGCTCCTACAATGAGCAGTTCTTC. Its protein product is CASSPLGGGAVSSYNEQFF. Looking up the rest from reference TRBV18 and TRBJ2-1 gives the full variable domain: NAGVMQNPRHLVRRRGQEARLRCSPMKGHSHVYWYRQLPEEGLKFMVYLQKENIIDESGMPKERFSAEFPKEGPSILRIQQVVRGDSAAYFCASSPLGGGAVSSYNEQFFGPGTRLTVL.

This clonotype was seen more than once but under ten times. This chain joins TRBV7-9 and TRBJ2-4; D is undetermined. There are 13 residues in the CDR3. Germline assignment: CDR1 SEHNR and CDR2 FQNEAQ (reference sequence). V was pared by 4 bases and J by 13 bases, with 17 bases between. CDR3 protein: CASSSGTEFGQYF. The CDR3 DNA follows: TGTGCCAGCAGCTCAGGAACGGAGTTTGGGCAGTACTTC.

The chain links TRBV5-4 to TRBJ2-6; 10 nucleotides agree with TRBD1. V shed 3 bases, J shed 0 bases, and the junction held 6 bases outside the gene matches. CDR1 and CDR2 (germline): SGHNT, YYREEE (reference sequence). This CDR3 comprises 18 residues. CDR3 loop: CASSSKTGGTSGANVLTF. As DNA, the CDR3 is TGTGCCAGCAGCTCGAAGACAGGGGGCACCTCTGGGGCCAACGTCCTGACTTTC.

This chain's CDR3 is CASSFRWGGETQYF. CDR3 coding DNA: TGTGCCAGCAGTTTTAGGTGGGGGGGAGAGACCCAGTACTTC. The rearrangement joins TRBV12-3 or TRBV12-4 to TRBJ2-5; 7 nucleotides agree with TRBD2. The CDR3 has 14 residues. The V and J ends lost 3 bases and 4 bases, in that order; junction bases with no gene match: 5.

This clonotype was picked up a small number of times. This chain uses TRBV7-9 with TRBJ2-3; 9 bases map to TRBD2. CDR3 length: 16 residues. Per germline, CDR1 SEHNR and CDR2 FQNEAQ (reference sequence). Germline trimming cut 5 bases from V and 4 bases from J; bases unmatched to any gene: 10. CDR3 coding DNA: TGTGCCAGCAGCCGTATTGGCGGGGGGGCGGCAGATACGCAGTATTTT. Its protein is CASSRIGGGAADTQYF.

This clonotype came up once. The chain links TRBV20-1 to TRBJ2-1; 12 nucleotides agree with TRBD2. V shed 0 bases, J shed 4 bases, and the junction held 10 bases outside the gene matches. CDR1 is DFQATT and CDR2 is SNEGSKA in the germline V gene (reference sequence). The CDR3 length is 18 residues. Here the CDR3 reads CSAREQGLTSGGYNEQFF. The DNA of the CDR3 is TGCAGTGCTAGAGAGCAGGGCCTGACTAGCGGGGGTTACAATGAGCAGTTCTTC.

This clonotype occurred many times. The chain carries TRBV25-1 and TRBJ1-2; D not resolved. Between the trimmed V and J ends, which lost 4 bases and 3 bases, there was a span of 21 bases. There are 17 residues in the CDR3. The germline V gene encodes CDR1 MGHDK and CDR2 SYGVNS. This CDR3 reads CASSAYTDRGGYYGYTF. The DNA of the CDR3 is TGTGCCAGCAGTGCCTACACGGACCGAGGCGGGTACTATGGCTACACCTTC.

This clonotype was found many times. The rearrangement links TRBV14 to TRBJ1-4, with D maybe TRBD1 (6 bases). The CDR3 is 16 residues long. CDR1 is SGHDN and CDR2 is FVKESK in the germline V gene. V dropped 2 bases and J dropped 3 bases, with 13 bases sitting between them. The CDR3 loop is CASSQRRGGSNEKLFF. CDR3 in DNA: TGTGCCAGCAGCCAACGGCGGGGGGGCTCTAATGAAAAACTGTTTTTT.

This clonotype was seen repeatedly, ten times or more. V and J are TRBV21-1 and TRBJ1-1; the D call TRBD1 from the table was never checked on the DNA. TRBV21-1 is described as a pseudogene. The CDR3 has 16 amino acids. The CDR3 DNA reads TGTGCCAGCAGCGCCCGATTTGGGCGACGGAACACTGAAGCTTTCTTT. Its protein product is CASSARFGRRNTEAFF.

This clonotype was seen many times. This chain links TRBV11-2 with TRBJ2-1; TRBD2 is a possible D gene (5 bases). Germline values: CDR1 SGHAT, CDR2 FQNNGV. This CDR3 has 15 residues. The V and J ends lost 5 bases and 0 bases respectively, with 11 bases between them. The CDR3 bases are TGTGCCAGCAGCGTCCATAGCGTCTCCTACAATGAGCAGTTCTTC. It translates to CASSVHSVSYNEQFF. Filled out from reference TRBV11-2 and TRBJ2-1, the complete variable domain reads EAGVAQSPRYKIIEKRQSVAFWCNPISGHATLYWYQQILGQGPKLLIQFQNNGVVDDSQLPKDRFSAERLKGVDSTLKIQPAKLEDSAVYLCASSVHSVSYNEQFFGPGTRLTVL.

This clonotype was seen at least ten times. The V and J genes are TRBV6-4 and TRBJ2-1; D remains ambiguous. Germline V CDR1 and CDR2: MRHNA, SNTAGT. The V gene lost 6 bases and the J gene lost 7 bases, with 13 bases spanning the gap. This CDR3 comprises 13 residues. CDR3 sequence: CASSHGWGNEQFF. CDR3 in DNA: TGTGCCAGCAGCCACGGCTGGGGAAATGAGCAGTTCTTC.